This paragraph covers one T cell receptor (beta chain) sequence. What it binds is unknown. The germline V and J ends were trimmed by 2 bases and 5 bases, with 11 bases remaining between them. The CDR3 is 14 amino acids. Germline values: CDR1 SGHKS, CDR2 YYEKEE (reference sequence). The data belong to a study of identical twins. Study results and limitations: Zero-insertion analyses might be partly confounded by invariant T cells like MAIT and iNKT.

It was template switching that added a universal primer site, and there were unique molecular identifiers on the cDNA. TCRdb fed the 5' RACE reads into MiXCR, producing one record per CDR3 protein. The sample carries approximately 700,000 distinct CDR3 sequences, around a sixth recorded once. These data also formed part of another study, on T cells expressing NK-cell markers.

This clonotype originated in a woman under 30 in good health. Material for sequencing was PBMCs. The V and J genes are TRBV5-5 and TRBJ2-1; no firm D call. Here the CDR3 DNA reads TGTGCCAGCAGCTTATTTCAGATGAACAATGAGCAGTTCTTC. Its translation is CASSLFQMNNEQFF.